These T cell receptor beta chains were read from a single sample in a study of blood T cell repertoires in COVID-19. Profiling relied on immunoSEQ multiplex PCR, and the TCRdb table lists in-frame clones only, not all of them. The data hold roughly 200,000 clones, with about nine tenths observed a single time. The specimen sequenced was peripheral blood. The receptors originated from an elderly man with acute or convalescent COVID-19. Both conserved end residues are part of each CDR3. D genes are given only for firm matches. Rows may omit the clone size; those that give it use once, few, many or a size class.

v_gene	j_gene	d_gene	abundance	CDR3aa	CDR3nt
TRBV7-6	TRBJ2-1	TRBD2	NA	CASSLGGSLNEQFF	TGTGCCAGCAGCTTAGGCGGGAGTCTCAATGAGCAGTTCTTC
TRBV4-1	TRBJ1-4	TRBD1	NA	CASSQRTGAGNEKLFF	TGCGCCAGCAGCCAGCGGACAGGGGCGGGTAATGAAAAACTGTTTTTT
TRBV7-2	TRBJ2-3	TRBD2	NA	CASSRGGRASTDTQYF	TGTGCCAGCAGCCGGGGGGGGAGGGCCAGCACAGATACGCAGTATTTT
TRBV5-1	TRBJ2-1	NA	NA	CASSGAGAYNEQFF	TGCGCCAGCAGCGGCGCAGGGGCCTACAATGAGCAGTTCTTC
TRBV7-2	TRBJ2-2	NA	NA	CASSSGGLAGGTGELFF	TGTGCCAGCAGCTCAGGGGGGCTTGCGGGCGGGACCGGGGAGCTGTTTTTT
TRBV30	TRBJ2-3	TRBD1	NA	CAAPRTGFADTQYF	TGTGCCGCCCCGAGGACAGGATTCGCAGATACGCAGTATTTT
TRBV29-1	TRBJ1-1	NA	NA	CSVVVGVTEAFF	TGCAGCGTTGTGGTAGGGGTCACTGAAGCTTTCTTT
TRBV11-2	TRBJ2-2	TRBD2	NA	CASSRTSGSVGGELFF	TGTGCCAGCAGCCGGACTAGCGGGAGTGTCGGCGGGGAGCTGTTTTTT
TRBV7-2	TRBJ2-1	TRBD2	NA	CASKKSASGLGDEQFF	TGTGCCAGCAAAAAGTCGGCTAGCGGGTTGGGGGATGAGCAGTTCTTC
TRBV29-1	TRBJ2-1	NA	once	CSVEDVGANEQFF	TGCAGCGTTGAAGATGTGGGGGCGAATGAGCAGTTCTTC
TRBV5-1	TRBJ2-3	TRBD2	once	CASSPLGSGSSTDTQYF	TGCGCCAGCAGCCCATTAGGTAGCGGGTCTAGCACAGATACGCAGTATTTT
TRBV5-1	TRBJ2-5	TRBD2	NA	CASTIGGGLQETQYF	TGCGCCAGCACGATCGGGGGGGGTCTACAAGAGACCCAGTACTTC
TRBV20-1	TRBJ2-3	NA	NA	CSASLDVQATDTQYF	TGCAGTGCCAGTTTAGATGTCCAGGCCACAGATACGCAGTATTTT
TRBV29-1	TRBJ2-1	NA	NA	CSASSYYNEQFF	TGCAGCGCCTCCTCGTACTACAATGAGCAGTTCTTC
TRBV5-1	TRBJ1-4	NA	NA	CASSLGRGTNEKLFF	TGCGCCAGCAGCTTGGGTAGGGGAACTAATGAAAAACTGTTTTTT
TRBV10-3	TRBJ1-1	TRBD1	NA	CAIRGTENTEAFF	TGTGCCATCAGGGGGACAGAGAACACTGAAGCTTTCTTT
TRBV25-1	TRBJ1-5	NA	NA	CASPPAVQLHSNQPQHF	TGTGCCAGCCCCCCGGCCGTACAGCTTCATAGCAATCAGCCCCAGCATTTT
TRBV19	TRBJ1-4	TRBD1	NA	CASSQQGWREKLFF	TGTGCCAGTAGTCAACAGGGGTGGAGGGAAAAACTGTTTTTT
TRBV10-3	TRBJ1-6	NA	NA	CAISDQGRNSPLHF	TGTGCCATCAGTGATCAGGGTCGGAATTCACCCCTCCACTTT
TRBV7-9	TRBJ2-5	NA	NA	CASSQRGGRGTQYF	TGTGCCAGCAGCCAGAGGGGGGGACGGGGGACCCAGTACTTC
TRBV6-6	TRBJ1-6	TRBD1	once	CASRSGGQSPLHF	TGTGCCAGCAGGTCAGGGGGCCAATCACCCCTCCACTTT
TRBV14	TRBJ1-2	NA	once	CASSRGEPNYGYTF	TGTGCCAGCAGCCGGGGAGAGCCTAACTATGGCTACACCTTC